The clone carrying this T cell receptor beta chain was recorded once. Its antigen remains unidentified. The data are from a study of cytomegalovirus exposure and HLA in healthy donors. Between the trimmed V and J ends, which lost 6 bases and 3 bases, there was a span of 6 bases. The V gene's germline CDR1 is MNHEY and CDR2 SVGAGI. This CDR3 region has 11 residues. Primers included in the PCR were 60 Vbeta and 13 Jbeta primers. Data came from immunoSEQ multiplex PCR; TCRdb stores just in-frame clones and leaves some out. The sample has 150,000 to 160,000 clones; roughly 77% are singletons. General study results and limits: Reports indicated that the classifier achieved high specificity and sensitivity in diagnosing cytomegalovirus status.

Sequenced input: PBMCs. The J gene is TRBJ2-7, the V gene TRBV6-5; no clear D. The sequence was obtained from a man younger than 40 in good health and CMV-seropositive. As DNA, the CDR3 is TGTGCCAGCAGAAGAGGCTACGAGCAGTACTTC. Translated: CASRRGYEQYF.